The 4 T cell receptor beta chains below were found in one sample sequenced in a study of shared clonotypes between healthy human individuals. The data were produced by immunoSEQ multiplex PCR, yet TCRdb's version contains in-frame clones alone and is incomplete. This table has about 2.4 million clones, 80% to 95% appearing once. The sample comprised naive CD4+ T cells from PBMCs. Documented subset: CD45RA+ positively selected. The receptors were sampled from a young man in good health. Some clones in this sample may be carry-over from other donors' samples.

The V gene is TRBV28, the J gene TRBJ2-7; 7 bases fit TRBD1. Looked up from germline, CDR1 is MDHEN and CDR2 is SYDVKM. V was pared by 3 bases and J by 3 bases, with 11 bases of the junction left unmatched. The CDR3 is 16 residues long. CDR3 loop: CASSFQARDRNYEQYF. The CDR3 DNA follows: TGTGCCAGCAGTTTTCAGGCTCGGGACAGAAACTACGAGCAGTACTTC.

The chain links TRBV6-5 to TRBJ2-1; TRBD2 is a possible D gene (5 bases). Germline CDR1 is MNHEY and CDR2 is SVGAGI. The CDR3 is 14 amino acids. Between the trimmed V and J ends, which lost 0 bases and 8 bases, there was a span of 11 bases. The CDR3 region has the DNA TGTGCCAGCAGTTACTCAGCGGCCTTTGATGAGCAGTTCTTC. It codes for CASSYSAAFDEQFF.

This clone appeared once. The V and J genes are TRBV5-8 and TRBJ1-1; 8 nucleotides agree with TRBD1. Unmatched junction bases numbered 5, after V lost 2 bases and J lost 2 bases. CDR3 length: 15 amino acids. Germline V gene sequence: CDR1 SGHTS, CDR2 YDEGEE. This CDR3 reads CASSLRTGTNTEAFF. DNA for the CDR3: TGTGCCAGCAGCTTAAGGACAGGGACTAACACTGAAGCTTTCTTT.

CDR3 region: CASRLAAHSTDTQYF. CDR3 sequence (DNA): TGTGCCAGCAGACTAGCGGCACACAGCACAGATACGCAGTATTTT. The chain is built from TRBV6-1 and TRBJ2-3, with 8 bases lining up with TRBD2. Germline CDR1 is MNHNS and CDR2 is SASEGT. The trim removed 6 bases at V and 0 bases at J, leaving 5 bases unmatched. The CDR3 is 15 residues long.